This T cell receptor (beta chain) was retrieved from a study of early T cells in non-severe SARS-CoV-2 infection. TCRdb analysed the 5' RACE reads with MiXCR anew, one entry per CDR3 protein. The table shows 60,000 to 75,000 distinct CDR3 sequences, with over 9.5% occurring only once. Germline V gene data show CDR1 as SGDLS and CDR2 as YYNGEE. The CDR3 runs 14 residues. V gave up 4 bases and J gave up 4 bases, with 15 bases separating them. Sequencing input: whole blood. The TCR was taken from an adult who was a healthcare worker with PCR-confirmed SARS-CoV-2 infection or an uninfected control (not recorded which). This rearrangement joins TRBV9 to TRBJ2-7; perhaps TRBD2 as D (6 bases). CDR3 in amino acids: CASSPKGLKYEQYF. CDR3 DNA sequence: TGTGCCAGCAGCCCGAAGGGACTTAAATACGAGCAGTACTTC. The complete variable domain, with remaining parts taken from reference TRBV9 and TRBJ2-7, reads DSGVTQTPKHLITATGQRVTLRCSPRSGDLSVYWYQQSLDQGLQFLIQYYNGEERAKGNILERFSAQQFPDLHSELNLSSLELGDSALYFCASSPKGLKYEQYFGPGTRLTVT.